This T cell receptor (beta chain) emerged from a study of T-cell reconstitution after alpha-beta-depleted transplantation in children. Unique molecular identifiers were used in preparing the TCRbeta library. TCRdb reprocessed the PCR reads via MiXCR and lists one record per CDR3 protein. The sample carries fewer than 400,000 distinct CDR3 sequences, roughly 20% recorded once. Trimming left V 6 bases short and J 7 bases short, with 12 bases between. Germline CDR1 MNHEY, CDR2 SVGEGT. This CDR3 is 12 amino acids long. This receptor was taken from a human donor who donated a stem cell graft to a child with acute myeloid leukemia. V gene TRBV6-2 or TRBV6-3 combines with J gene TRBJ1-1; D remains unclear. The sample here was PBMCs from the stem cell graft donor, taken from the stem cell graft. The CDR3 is CASSPGRIEAFF. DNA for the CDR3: TGTGCCAGCAGCCCCGGACGGATTGAAGCTTTCTTT.